This is a list of T cell receptor beta chains from one sample in a study of blood T cell repertoires in COVID-19. TCRdb keeps only in-frame clones here, not all; method: immunoSEQ multiplex PCR. The table shows about 280,000 clones, with around 87% occurring only once. Sequencing was done on a sample of peripheral blood. The receptors stem from a woman aged 45-59 years who had recovered from COVID-19. CDR3s include the opening cysteine and the closing phenylalanine or tryptophan. D genes are given only for firm matches. Size is stated for part of the rows, as once, few or many counts, or as a class when the clone is expanded.

clone_size,j_call,v_call,d_call,cdr3_aa,cdr3_nt
few,TRBJ2-5,TRBV5-4,.,CASSSLAEETQYF,TGTGCCAGCAGCTCCTTAGCGGAAGAGACCCAGTACTTC
.,TRBJ2-1,TRBV20-1,.,CSVDGGVEQFF,TGCAGTGTGGACGGCGGGGTTGAGCAGTTCTTC
once,TRBJ2-3,TRBV19,.,CASARVADTQYF,TGTGCCAGTGCGAGGGTAGCAGATACGCAGTATTTT
.,TRBJ1-1,TRBV14,.,CASSQAAGFSEAFF,TGTGCCAGCAGCCAAGCGGCAGGGTTTTCTGAAGCTTTCTTT
.,TRBJ2-1,TRBV5-6,.,CASSSGTSSYNEQFF,TGTGCCAGCAGCTCGGGGACTTCGTCCTACAATGAGCAGTTCTTC
.,TRBJ1-2,TRBV3-1/TRBV3-2,.,CAEQGSGTLNYGYTF,TGTGCCGAGCAGGGGAGTGGGACCTTAAACTATGGCTACACCTTC
.,TRBJ1-2,TRBV21-1,.,CASSPEGYTF,TGTGCCAGCAGTCCGGAGGGCTACACCTTC
.,TRBJ2-3,TRBV10-3,.,CAISAQAGGSTDTQYF,TGTGCCATCAGCGCTCAAGCGGGTGGTAGCACAGATACGCAGTATTTT
.,TRBJ2-7,TRBV9,.,CASSTDGGTRGPYRAGEQYF,TGTGCCAGCAGCACCGATGGGGGGACCCGTGGCCCCTATAGGGCGGGCGAGCAGTACTTC
.,TRBJ2-7,TRBV9,.,CASSVGTAGNYEQYF,TGTGCCAGCAGCGTAGGTACCGCAGGGAACTACGAGCAGTACTTC
.,TRBJ1-2,TRBV29-1,.,CSVEPVWYRVGNYGYTF,TGCAGCGTTGAACCGGTTTGGTACAGGGTGGGTAACTATGGCTACACCTTC
.,TRBJ2-1,TRBV29-1,.,CSVELPGGYEQFF,TGCAGCGTTGAACTCCCGGGTGGCTATGAGCAGTTCTTC
.,TRBJ2-7,TRBV5-6,TRBD2,CASSLVAGSGRSYEQYF,TGTGCCAGCAGCTTGGTCGCTGGTAGCGGGAGAAGTTACGAGCAGTACTTC
.,TRBJ1-4,TRBV4-3,.,CASSLRSEKLFF,TGCGCCAGCAGCCTCAGGTCAGAAAAACTGTTTTTT
.,TRBJ2-7,TRBV7-9,.,CASSSRGGRGTDYEQYF,TGTGCCAGCAGCTCGAGGGGGGGCCGTGGGACTGACTACGAGCAGTACTTC
.,TRBJ1-5,TRBV9,.,CASSAGPGGQPQHF,TGTGCCAGCAGCGCGGGACCCGGGGGTCAGCCCCAGCATTTT
.,TRBJ2-1,TRBV27,TRBD1,CASSLQGAYNEQFF,TGTGCCAGCAGTTTACAGGGGGCCTACAATGAGCAGTTCTTC
.,TRBJ2-7,TRBV5-4,.,CASSRSGTSSYEQYF,TGTGCCAGCAGCCGCTCCGGGACAAGCTCCTACGAGCAGTACTTC
many,TRBJ1-2,TRBV21-1,.,CASSPDTGPYGYTF,TGTGCCAGCAGCCCCGATACAGGGCCCTATGGCTACACCTTC
.,TRBJ1-1,TRBV5-1,.,CASRILGDTEAFF,TGCGCCAGCAGGATCCTCGGGGACACTGAAGCTTTCTTT
.,TRBJ2-1,TRBV28,.,CASSLFRGARNEQFF,TGTGCCAGCAGTTTATTTCGCGGAGCGCGTAATGAGCAGTTCTTC
.,TRBJ1-1,TRBV10-3,TRBD1,CAIRATGGDTEAFF,TGTGCCATCAGGGCGACAGGGGGGGACACTGAAGCTTTCTTT
few,TRBJ1-2,TRBV30,TRBD1,CAWSVLRTGGYGYTF,TGTGCCTGGAGTGTTCTCCGGACAGGGGGATATGGCTACACCTTC
.,TRBJ2-7,TRBV23-1,TRBD2,CASSRAGRGEQYF,TGCGCCAGCAGTCGGGCGGGGAGGGGCGAGCAGTACTTC
.,TRBJ2-7,TRBV5-4,.,CASSLSGVEQYF,TGTGCCAGCAGCTTGTCAGGGGTCGAGCAGTACTTC
.,TRBJ1-5,TRBV6-2/TRBV6-3,.,CASSLGWTADYSNQPQHF,TGTGCCAGCAGTTTGGGATGGACTGCAGATTATAGCAATCAGCCCCAGCATTTT
.,TRBJ2-3,TRBV5-6,TRBD1,CASSLRGQGRLDTQYF,TGTGCCAGCAGCCTGAGGGGACAGGGGCGTTTGGATACGCAGTATTTT
.,TRBJ1-5,TRBV19,.,CASSMLQYSNQPQHF,TGTGCCAGTAGTATGTTACAGTATAGCAATCAGCCCCAGCATTTT
.,TRBJ1-3,TRBV18,.,CASSPLEGNTIYF,TGTGCCAGCTCACCACTAGAGGGAAACACCATATATTTT
.,TRBJ2-7,TRBV2,.,CASSEQEVGYEQYF,TGTGCCAGCAGTGAACAGGAGGTTGGCTACGAGCAGTACTTC
once,TRBJ2-1,TRBV10-3,TRBD1,CAISTGQGVYNEQFF,TGTGCCATCAGTACGGGACAGGGGGTCTACAATGAGCAGTTCTTC
once,TRBJ1-4,TRBV5-5,TRBD1,CASSRRGTGSEKLFF,TGTGCCAGCAGCCGAAGGGGGACAGGGAGCGAAAAACTGTTTTTT
.,TRBJ2-3,TRBV4-2,TRBD2,CASSQDVAGGFGSPDTQYF,TGTGCCAGCAGCCAAGATGTGGCGGGAGGGTTCGGGTCCCCAGATACGCAGTATTTT
.,TRBJ2-6,TRBV4-3,.,CASSRFTGSGANVLTF,TGCGCCAGCAGCCGATTTACAGGGAGCGGGGCCAACGTCCTGACTTTC
.,TRBJ1-5,TRBV6-6,TRBD1,CASWDRGINQPQHF,TGTGCCAGCTGGGACAGGGGGATCAATCAGCCCCAGCATTTT
once,TRBJ1-2,TRBV12-3/TRBV12-4,.,CASSFTGNYGYTF,TGTGCCAGCAGTTTTACAGGAAACTATGGCTACACCTTC
.,TRBJ1-1,TRBV30,TRBD1,CAWSVRTTGATTEAFF,TGTGCCTGGAGTGTTAGAACCACAGGGGCGACAACTGAAGCTTTCTTT
.,TRBJ2-7,TRBV5-1,.,CASREYSYEQYF,TGCGCCAGCAGGGAGTACTCCTACGAGCAGTACTTC
.,TRBJ2-7,TRBV28,.,CASSPTVTEYEQYF,TGTGCCAGCAGTCCCACGGTAACGGAGTACGAGCAGTACTTC
.,TRBJ2-6,TRBV7-9,.,CASSREGTTAPGANVLTF,TGTGCCAGCAGCCGTGAGGGGACAACCGCACCTGGGGCCAACGTCCTGACTTTC
.,TRBJ2-5,TRBV21-1,.,CASSKGTRIPETQYF,TGTGCCAGCAGCAAAGGGACTAGAATCCCAGAGACCCAGTACTTC
.,TRBJ2-7,TRBV11-2,TRBD1,CASSFTGTVAYEQYF,TGTGCCAGCAGCTTCACCGGGACAGTAGCCTACGAGCAGTACTTC
.,TRBJ1-3,TRBV18,.,CASSPGIGNTIYF,TGTGCCAGCTCACCCGGGATAGGGAACACCATATATTTT
.,TRBJ1-5,TRBV6-1,TRBD1,CASSEFGQGATSNQPQHF,TGTGCCAGCAGTGAATTTGGACAGGGGGCCACTAGCAATCAGCCCCAGCATTTT
.,TRBJ1-1,TRBV5-1,TRBD1,CASTIRTGLNTEAFF,TGCGCCAGCACAATCCGGACAGGTTTGAACACTGAAGCTTTCTTT